Presented here are 29 T cell receptor beta chains from one specimen sequenced in a study of blood T cell repertoires in COVID-19. Profiled with immunoSEQ multiplex PCR; TCRdb holds only in-frame clones, not every one. This table holds around 130,000 clones, 86% found once. Material: PBMCs or T cells enriched from blood (not recorded which). These receptors came from a woman in her forties or fifties who had recovered from COVID-19.

The V call is TRBV10-3, the J call TRBJ1-2; 8 bases align to TRBD1. Germline CDR1 reads ENHRY; CDR2 reads SYGVKD. CDR3 length: 14 amino acids. After removal of 0 bases from V and 7 bases from J, the junction contained 4 bases not matched to a gene. In DNA, the CDR3 is TGTGCCATCAGTGAGTCGGCAGGGGGCTTTGGCTACACCTTC. Translated, it gives CAISESAGGFGYTF.

V gene TRBV9 combines with J gene TRBJ1-6, with 10 bases aligning to TRBD1. Per germline, CDR1 SGDLS and CDR2 YYNGEE. The CDR3 extends over 15 amino acids. The V and J ends lost 3 bases and 8 bases, in that order; junction bases with no gene match: 5. In DNA form, the CDR3 reads TGTGCCAGCAGCGGACAGGGGGCATTGGATTCACCCCTCCACTTT. It codes for CASSGQGALDSPLHF.

This clone has only one observation. The CDR3 DNA reads as TGTGCCAGCAGCTTAGACGTAGCGACCCAGTACTTC. Protein product: CASSLDVATQYF. The chain couples TRBV7-2 to TRBJ2-5, with D uncertain. Germline CDR1 is SGHTA and CDR2 is FQGNSA. This CDR3 is 12 amino acids long. Trimming took off 1 base at V and 7 bases at J, with 7 bases between the two ends.

The rearrangement uses TRBV7-2 and TRBJ1-1; D remains ambiguous. The V gene lost 1 base and the J gene lost 4 bases, with 13 bases spanning the gap. CDR3 length: 15 residues. The germline V gene has CDR1 SGHTA and CDR2 FQGNSA. CDR3 coding DNA: TGTGCCAGCAGCTTAGTGTGGGAGATGGGCACTGAAGCTTTCTTT. It encodes CASSLVWEMGTEAFF.

This clone was detected only a few times. This rearrangement joins TRBV5-6 to TRBJ2-2; weak D call: TRBD1 (6 bases). Germline CDR1 and CDR2: SGHDT and YYEEEE. V lost 6 bases to trimming and J lost 5 bases, with 20 bases between them. This CDR3 is built from 16 residues. Written as DNA, the CDR3 is TGTGCCAGCACCCCCCCGGGCAGGGGCCCGACCGGGGAGCTGTTTTTT. As protein: CASTPPGRGPTGELFF. Complete variable domain (other parts from reference TRBV5-6 and TRBJ2-2): DAGVTQSPTHLIKTRGQQVTLRCSPKSGHDTVSWYQQALGQGPQFIFQYYEEEERQRGNFPDRFSGHQFPNYSSELNVNALLLGDSALYLCASTPPGRGPTGELFFGEGSRLTVL.

The V and J genes are TRBV6-5 and TRBJ1-2, with D perhaps TRBD1 (5 bases). The germline V gene has CDR1 MNHEY and CDR2 SVGAGI. The V gene lost 4 bases and the J gene lost 4 bases, with 13 bases spanning the gap. This CDR3 has 14 residues. CDR3 region: CASSSQAPPYGYTF. In DNA form, the CDR3 reads TGTGCCAGCAGTTCACAGGCCCCCCCCTATGGCTACACCTTC.

This clone has only a few counts. The V gene is TRBV7-6, the J gene TRBJ2-2, with 8 bases lining up with TRBD1. With 5 bases clipped from V and 6 bases from J, the junction kept 8 bases outside the gene matches. This CDR3 comprises 15 residues. The germline gives CDR1 SGHVS, CDR2 FNYEAQ. The CDR3 bases are TGTGCCAGCAGCCTCGCAGGGGGCAAGGCCGGGGAGCTGTTTTTT. Protein product: CASSLAGGKAGELFF.

V and J are TRBV6-5 and TRBJ1-2; TRBD1 aligns across 9 bases. The trim removed 6 bases at V and 5 bases at J, leaving 7 bases unmatched. The CDR3 totals 14 residues. The V gene's germline CDR1 is MNHEY and CDR2 SVGAGI. CDR3 DNA: TGTGCCAGCAGCCTTGACAGGGGGGGGTATGGCTACACCTTC. Its translation is CASSLDRGGYGYTF.

The rearrangement links TRBV27 to TRBJ1-5; D uncertain. Germline CDR1 is MNHEY and CDR2 is SMNVEV (reference sequence). This CDR3 is 15 amino acids long. Trimming stripped 6 bases from V and 1 base from J, with 13 bases between. The CDR3 reads CASRSTVTSNQPQHF. The CDR3 nucleotides are TGTGCCAGCAGGTCCACCGTGACAAGCAATCAGCCCCAGCATTTT.

This clone was seen only once. The rearrangement links TRBV6-5 to TRBJ1-2; 9 bases are a match to TRBD1. After removal of 0 bases from V and 4 bases from J, the junction contained 3 bases not matched to a gene. Germline CDR1 MNHEY, CDR2 SVGAGI. The CDR3 covers 15 residues. This CDR3 reads CASSYSGQGPYGYTF. Written as DNA, the CDR3 is TGTGCCAGCAGTTACTCGGGACAGGGCCCCTATGGCTACACCTTC.

The chain combines TRBV4-3 with TRBJ2-3; D is possibly TRBD1 (6 bases). The CDR3 runs to 16 residues. CDR1 is LGHNA and CDR2 is YSLEER in the germline V gene. The V end lost 5 bases, the J end lost 2 bases, and 17 bases lay between the germline ends. CDR3 loop: CASSEGERFTTDTQYF. DNA for the CDR3: TGCGCCAGCAGCGAGGGGGAGCGATTTACCACAGATACGCAGTATTTT.

CDR3 amino acids: CASSSTTYEQYF. CDR3 sequence (DNA): TGCGCCAGCAGCAGCACCACCTACGAGCAGTACTTC. The rearrangement joins TRBV5-1 to TRBJ2-7; D is unclear. Germline lookup yields CDR1 SGHRS and CDR2 YFSETQ. The CDR3 extends over 12 amino acids. Deletions cut 4 bases from V and 2 bases from J, with 7 bases between.

The CDR3 loop reads CASRRTGELFF. Here the CDR3 DNA reads TGTGCCAGCCGGAGGACCGGGGAGCTGTTTTTT. The chain recombines TRBV6-5 with TRBJ2-2, with D possibly being TRBD2 (5 bases). Trimming shortened V by 8 bases and J by 5 bases, and 6 bases separated the two germline ends. Germline V gene sequence: CDR1 MNHEY, CDR2 SVGAGI. This CDR3 contains 11 residues.

The chain has TRBV21-1 and TRBJ2-2; no check of the table's D call, TRBD1, against the DNA was made. TRBV21-1 corresponds to a pseudogene. This CDR3 is 16 amino acids long. CDR3 coding DNA: TGTGCCAGCAGCAAAACTGACATTACGAACACCGGGGAGCTGTTTTTT. It is translated as CASSKTDITNTGELFF.

The J gene is TRBJ1-2, the V gene TRBV2, with 7 positions matching TRBD1. Trimming cost V 6 bases and J 2 bases; bases outside gene matches: 3. CDR3 length: 13 amino acids. Germline lookup yields CDR1 SNHLY and CDR2 FYNNEI. Here the CDR3 DNA reads TGTGCCAGCAGGGGGGACAGAAACTATGGCTACACCTTC. Its translation is CASRGDRNYGYTF.

The chain has TRBV6-5 and TRBJ2-3; maybe TRBD1 (6 bases). This CDR3 spans 14 amino acids. V shed 6 bases and J shed 0 bases, with 10 bases lying between them. From germline, CDR1 is MNHEY and CDR2 SVGAGI. CDR3 coding DNA: TGTGCCAGCAGCCGTGACAGGAGCACAGATACGCAGTATTTT. Translating gives CASSRDRSTDTQYF.

The rearrangement links TRBV10-1 to TRBJ2-2; 11 nucleotides match TRBD1. The CDR3 consists of 16 residues. CDR1 WNHNN and CDR2 SYGVQD come from the germline V gene (reference sequence). Trimming cost V 4 bases and J 1 base; bases outside gene matches: 2. The DNA of the CDR3 is TGCGCCAGCAGTGGGACAGGGGGCAAGAACACCGGGGAGCTGTTTTTT. Amino acid sequence: CASSGTGGKNTGELFF.

The genes are TRBV5-4 and TRBJ1-2, with D unclear. Germline lookup yields CDR1 SGHNT and CDR2 YYREEE (reference sequence). The germline V and J ends were trimmed by 0 bases and 6 bases, with 6 bases remaining between them. CDR3 length: 12 amino acids. CDR3 sequence: CASSLGGNGYTF. CDR3 DNA sequence: TGTGCCAGCAGCTTGGGCGGAAATGGCTACACCTTC.

Written as DNA, the CDR3 is TGTGCCAGCAGTTGGAGGGCGGCCTATGGCTACACCTTC. It translates to CASSWRAAYGYTF. The chain is built from TRBV6-5 and TRBJ1-2; D is ambiguous. CDR1 is MNHEY, CDR2 SVGAGI, per germline. The CDR3 runs 13 residues. Between the trimmed V and J ends, which lost 4 bases and 4 bases, there was a span of 10 bases.

This clone has more than one count but fewer than ten. This rearrangement joins TRBV29-1 to TRBJ2-1; D may be TRBD2 (5 bases). Germline CDR1 SQVTM, CDR2 ANQGSEA. The CDR3 consists of 14 residues. Trimming took off 1 base at V and 3 bases at J, with 10 bases between the two ends. CDR3 residues: CSVEGDGNYNEQFF. CDR3 nucleotide sequence: TGCAGCGTTGAAGGTGACGGGAACTACAATGAGCAGTTCTTC.

In this sample, this clone turned up a few times. The DNA of the CDR3 is TGTGCCAGTAGTCGGGACAGGGGCTACGAGCAGTACTTC. Residues: CASSRDRGYEQYF. This chain joins TRBV19 and TRBJ2-7, with 10 bases matching TRBD1. CDR1 LNHDA and CDR2 SQIVND come from the germline V gene (reference sequence). The CDR3 runs to 13 residues. Trimming cost V 5 bases and J 3 bases; bases outside gene matches: 1.

The chain joins TRBV7-2 to TRBJ1-3, with D uncertain. From germline, CDR1 is SGHTA and CDR2 FQGNSA. The V end was cut by 6 bases, the J end by 0 bases, with 21 bases between. The CDR3 contains 18 residues. The CDR3 region has the DNA TGTGCCAGCAGTCTGCTGGTGCAGACTCGTTTCTCTGGAAACACCATATATTTT. Amino acid sequence: CASSLLVQTRFSGNTIYF. The variable domain in full, completed from reference TRBV7-2 and TRBJ1-3, reads GAGVSQSPSNKVTEKGKDVELRCDPISGHTALYWYRQSLGQGLEFLIYFQGNSAPDKSGLPSDRFSAERTGGSVSTLTIQRTQQEDSAVYLCASSLLVQTRFSGNTIYFGEGSWLTVV.

This clone showed up just once. The CDR3 nucleotides read TGTGCCAGCAGTTTGTTGGGGACAGCAAATTCACCCCTCCACTTT. Translated, it gives CASSLLGTANSPLHF. V usage is TRBV27 and J usage is TRBJ1-6; 7 nucleotides align to TRBD1. The germline V gene encodes CDR1 MNHEY and CDR2 SMNVEV (reference sequence). After removal of 3 bases from V and 7 bases from J, the junction contained 6 bases not matched to a gene. CDR3 length: 15 amino acids.

This clone appeared once. The rearrangement uses TRBV18 and TRBJ1-1; D gene ambiguous. Germline V gene sequence: CDR1 KGHSH, CDR2 LQKENI. There are 13 residues in the CDR3. V was cut by 3 bases and J by 8 bases, with 13 bases left in between. The CDR3 DNA is TGTGCCAGCTCACCTTTGGAGGCGGTGGAAGCTTTCTTT. It translates to CASSPLEAVEAFF.

This chain links TRBV7-9 with TRBJ2-5, with unresolved D. Germline lookup yields CDR1 SEHNR and CDR2 FQNEAQ (reference sequence). V was pared by 3 bases and J by 5 bases, with 22 bases between. This CDR3 comprises 17 residues. CDR3 region: CASSFLQVRFSWETQYF. The DNA of the CDR3 is TGTGCCAGCAGCTTTCTTCAGGTTCGGTTTAGTTGGGAGACCCAGTACTTC.

This clone was observed a few times. The chain joins TRBV19 to TRBJ2-2, with 8 bases matching TRBD2. Per the germline V gene, CDR1 is LNHDA and CDR2 is SQIVND (reference sequence). This CDR3 has 16 amino acids. After removal of 9 bases from V and 0 bases from J, the junction contained 9 bases not matched to a gene. The CDR3 nucleotides are TGTGCCAGCCTAAACCCGGGGGGGCCGAACACCGGGGAGCTGTTTTTT. Its translation is CASLNPGGPNTGELFF.

This chain joins TRBV6-5 and TRBJ2-7; the match to TRBD2 covers 12 bases. J lost 0 bases, V lost 6 bases, and 3 bases had no gene match. The V gene's germline CDR1 is MNHEY and CDR2 SVGAGI. The CDR3 extends over 15 amino acids. CDR3 loop: CASRMTSGGSYEQYF. The CDR3 nucleotides read TGTGCCAGCAGAATGACTAGCGGGGGCTCCTACGAGCAGTACTTC.

Concerning this clone itself: Other DNA sequences from this sample encode an identical CDR3 as well. The rearrangement joins TRBV29-1 to TRBJ1-1; perhaps TRBD1 as D (6 bases). The CDR3 is 11 residues long. The germline CDR1 and CDR2 sequences are SQVTM and ANQGSEA. The V end lost 5 bases, the J end lost 4 bases, and 8 bases lay between the germline ends. The CDR3 nucleotides read TGCAGCGTTAGAGGGGGCACTGAAGCTTTCTTT. It is translated as CSVRGGTEAFF.

The V call is TRBV10-3, the J call TRBJ1-6; no definite D call. The V end lost 2 bases, the J end lost 0 bases, and 8 bases lay between the germline ends. Germline V gene sequence: CDR1 ENHRY, CDR2 SYGVKD. The CDR3 sequence is 16 residues long. This chain's CDR3 is CAISEGGSSYNSPLHF. In nucleotides, the CDR3 is TGTGCCATCAGTGAGGGAGGGAGCTCCTATAATTCACCCCTCCACTTT.